Listed here are 19 T cell receptor beta chains from one sample, sequenced in a study of cytomegalovirus exposure and HLA in healthy donors. Vbeta (60) and Jbeta (13) primers were used in the PCR. Assay: immunoSEQ multiplex PCR; the TCRdb copy retains only in-frame clones and omits some. The sample lists about 180,000 clones, about three quarters seen once, with around 1.5% in the top ten. Sequencing was carried out using PBMCs. The receptor set was obtained from a young man in good health and CMV-seronegative.

The chain recombines TRBV2 with TRBJ2-1, with D possibly TRBD1 on 6 matching bases. The CDR3 extends over 16 amino acids. The germline V and J ends were trimmed by 7 bases and 0 bases, with 16 bases remaining between them. Germline CDR1 SNHLY, CDR2 FYNNEI. DNA for the CDR3: TGTGCCAGCACCCCTAGGGGGACGCTCTCCTACAATGAGCAGTTCTTC. This translates into CASTPRGTLSYNEQFF.

The chain links TRBV9 to TRBJ1-1; perhaps TRBD1 as D (5 bases). This CDR3 has 14 residues. Trimming cost V 3 bases and J 7 bases, with 16 bases left between them. The germline CDR1 and CDR2 sequences are SGDLS and YYNGEE. The CDR3 DNA reads TGTGCCAGCAGCGGGAGATTGGCGGGACGTGAAGCTTTCTTT. This encodes CASSGRLAGREAFF.

The gene calls are TRBV11-2 and TRBJ1-1; 7 nucleotides match TRBD1. CDR1 and CDR2 from the germline V gene are SGHAT and FQNNGV. Trimming at V came to 5 bases and at J to 6 bases, leaving 12 bases not matched to a gene. This CDR3 contains 15 residues. The CDR3 DNA reads as TGTGCCAGCAGCCCAGAGAGGGGGCGAAGGGCTGAAGCTTTCTTT. This translates into CASSPERGRRAEAFF.

The rearrangement uses TRBV18 and TRBJ1-5; the match to TRBD1 covers 7 bases. Trimming removed 2 bases from V and 3 bases from J; junction bases left unmatched: 7. The CDR3 covers 16 residues. Germline-derived CDR1 and CDR2 are KGHSH and LQKENI. CDR3 coding DNA: TGTGCCAGCTCACCAATGGGCACAGGGGTCAATCAGCCCCAGCATTTT. It specifies CASSPMGTGVNQPQHF.

The chain is built from TRBV5-4 and TRBJ1-1; a possible D gene is TRBD1 (5 bases). The germline CDR1 and CDR2 sequences are SGHNT and YYREEE (reference sequence). The CDR3 has 15 residues. V was cut by 4 bases and J by 5 bases, with 18 bases left in between. Here the CDR3 reads CASSTVDSFNTEAFF. DNA of the CDR3: TGTGCCAGCAGCACAGTTGACAGTTTTAATACTGAAGCTTTCTTT.

The V gene is TRBV25-1, the J gene TRBJ1-2; 12 positions match TRBD1. The germline V gene encodes CDR1 MGHDK and CDR2 SYGVNS. This CDR3 has 13 residues. With 8 bases clipped from V and 2 bases from J, the junction kept 0 bases outside the gene matches. The CDR3 protein is CASGTGGNYGYTF. Written as DNA, the CDR3 is TGTGCCAGCGGGACAGGGGGCAACTATGGCTACACCTTC.

The sample holds one count of this clone. The V call is TRBV19, the J call TRBJ2-2; TRBD2 agrees at 10 bases. The V segment lost 4 bases and the J segment 4 bases; nucleotides outside the gene matches: 15. CDR3 length: 19 amino acids. The germline V gene encodes CDR1 LNHDA and CDR2 SQIVND (reference sequence). The CDR3 sequence: CASSNGGWSSGSITGELFF. CDR3 DNA sequence: TGTGCCAGTAGTAATGGAGGATGGTCTAGCGGGAGCATCACCGGGGAGCTGTTTTTT.

This rearrangement joins TRBV7-9 to TRBJ1-1; D is possibly TRBD1 (5 bases). The ends were cut back, 4 bases at V and 4 bases at J, with 16 bases in the middle. There are 15 residues in the CDR3. Per germline, CDR1 SEHNR and CDR2 FQNEAQ (reference sequence). CDR3 protein: CASSSHWGGSTEAFF. CDR3 bases: TGTGCCAGCAGCTCACACTGGGGGGGGAGCACTGAAGCTTTCTTT.

J is TRBJ1-1 and V is TRBV28; TRBD1 might be the D (5 bases). With 1 base removed from V and 9 bases from J, the gap between germline ends came to 9 bases. CDR1 and CDR2 from the germline V gene are MDHEN and SYDVKM. The length of the CDR3 is 12 residues. The CDR3 DNA reads as TGTGCCAGCAGTTTATTGGGGGGAAAAGCTTTCTTT. Its translation is CASSLLGGKAFF.

The rearrangement uses TRBV28 and TRBJ2-2, with D uncertain. V was shortened by 5 bases and J by 6 bases, with 13 bases between the two germline ends. Germline V lookup: CDR1 MDHEN, CDR2 SYDVKM. The CDR3 spans 14 residues. CDR3 nucleotides: TGTGCCAGCAGTATCGACACTGGCGCCGGGGAGCTGTTTTTT. Translated, it gives CASSIDTGAGELFF.

This clone was observed a few times. The rearrangement joins TRBV7-3 to TRBJ2-2, with 8 bases aligning to TRBD1. CDR1 and CDR2 (germline): SGHTA, FQGTGA. This CDR3 contains 15 residues. The V and J ends lost 2 bases and 5 bases, in that order; junction bases with no gene match: 4. CDR3 protein: CASSLQGAGTGELFF. The CDR3, as DNA: TGTGCCAGCAGCTTACAGGGGGCCGGGACCGGGGAGCTGTTTTTT.

J is TRBJ1-2 and V is TRBV6-5; D not certain. Germline V gene data show CDR1 as MNHEY and CDR2 as SVGAGI. This CDR3 is built from 14 residues. With 0 bases removed from V and 3 bases from J, the gap between germline ends came to 8 bases. DNA of the CDR3: TGTGCCAGCAGTTACTCCGGGAGCGACTATGGCTACACCTTC. It encodes CASSYSGSDYGYTF.

This clone occurred once. The rearrangement links TRBV19 to TRBJ1-1; D ambiguous. This CDR3 is 15 amino acids long. The V gene's germline CDR1 is LNHDA and CDR2 SQIVND (reference sequence). Trimming took off 3 bases at V and 5 bases at J, with 16 bases between the two ends. The CDR3 coding sequence is TGTGCCAGTAGTATGATCTCGGCGGCCGAGACTGAAGCTTTCTTT. This gives the protein CASSMISAAETEAFF.

As to this clone: In the same sample, other DNA sequences code for this CDR3. CDR3 in amino acids: CASSVAGRGGYNEQFF. CDR3 nucleotides: TGTGCCAGCAGCGTAGCAGGGCGGGGGGGATACAATGAGCAGTTCTTC. The chain employs TRBV9 and TRBJ2-1; 9 bases agree with TRBD2. The CDR3 totals 16 residues. The trim removed 0 bases at V and 4 bases at J, leaving 5 bases unmatched. Germline V gene lookup returns CDR1 SGDLS and CDR2 YYNGEE.

The chain carries TRBV7-6 and TRBJ2-7; tentative D call: TRBD2 (7 bases). The V gene's germline CDR1 is SGHVS and CDR2 FNYEAQ. V dropped 4 bases and J dropped 6 bases, with 13 bases sitting between them. The CDR3 extends over 13 amino acids. For the CDR3, the DNA is TGTGCCAGCAGCTATGGGGGCGGGAGCGAGCAGTACTTC. It is translated as CASSYGGGSEQYF.

This clone was recorded a few times. The chain uses TRBV6-6 and TRBJ1-5; the D is unclear. CDR3 length: 16 amino acids. With 5 bases removed from V and 0 bases from J, the gap between germline ends came to 14 bases. CDR1 is MNHNY and CDR2 is SVGAGI in the germline V gene (reference sequence). The CDR3 sequence: CASSPYGGDSNQPQHF. CDR3 in DNA: TGTGCCAGCAGTCCCTACGGCGGGGATAGCAATCAGCCCCAGCATTTT.

This chain links TRBV30 with TRBJ1-2, with TRBD1 as a possible D gene (6 bases). CDR1 and CDR2 from the germline V gene are GTSNPN and SVGIG (reference sequence). Trimming removed 6 bases at V and 2 bases at J, with 10 bases between. This CDR3 is built from 12 residues. The CDR3 loop is CACTQGNYGYTF. CDR3 coding DNA: TGTGCCTGCACACAGGGCAACTATGGCTACACCTTC.

This clone was recorded only once. This chain links TRBV30 with TRBJ1-6; a possible D gene is TRBD1 (5 bases). The CDR3 runs 14 residues. The V end lost 3 bases, the J end lost 10 bases, and 16 bases lay between the germline ends. CDR1 and CDR2 (germline): GTSNPN, SVGIG (reference sequence). This chain's CDR3 is CAWRGGNKGSPLHF. The CDR3 DNA reads TGTGCCTGGAGAGGTGGTAATAAGGGGTCACCCCTCCACTTT.

The rearrangement links TRBV6-4 to TRBJ1-5; D ambiguous. The CDR3 totals 11 residues. Trimming left V 8 bases short and J 6 bases short, with 8 bases between. Germline lookup yields CDR1 MRHNA and CDR2 SNTAGT. As DNA, the CDR3 is TGTGCCAGCGGGGAGGGTCAGCCCCAGCATTTT. It translates to CASGEGQPQHF.